Listed below are T cell receptor beta chains from one sample, sequenced in a study of OX40 agonist ivuxolimab in advanced cancers. Clones were read by immunoSEQ multiplex PCR, and TCRdb kept only the in-frame ones, dropping some. Of over 55,000 clones listed, 75% to 85% are singletons. The specimen comprised CD4+ or CD8+ T cells sorted from blood, sampled in a trial of the OX40 agonist ivuxolimab. The receptors were gathered from an adult with an advanced solid tumor such as melanoma, head and neck, liver or kidney cancer. Each CDR3 is given with its conserved first and last residue. A D gene is named only where the DNA matches it firmly. Expanded clones get a size class; other rows say once, few or many, or leave the size out.

v_gene: TRBV29-1
abundance: .
d_gene: .
j_gene: TRBJ2-3
CDR3aa: CSVSGDRDTDTQYF
CDR3nt: TGCAGCGTAAGCGGGGACAGAGATACAGATACGCAGTATTTT

v_gene: TRBV6-1
abundance: .
d_gene: .
j_gene: TRBJ2-3
CDR3aa: CASSEGYGSGTDTQYF
CDR3nt: TGTGCCAGCAGTGAAGGGTACGGTAGCGGAACAGATACGCAGTATTTT

v_gene: TRBV10-2
abundance: .
d_gene: TRBD2
j_gene: TRBJ2-1
CDR3aa: CASTKGLGKQNEQFF
CDR3nt: TGCGCCAGCACCAAGGGACTAGGGAAACAAAATGAGCAGTTCTTC

v_gene: TRBV18
abundance: .
d_gene: TRBD2
j_gene: TRBJ2-1
CDR3aa: CASSPTWTSGTHLAGNEQFF
CDR3nt: TGTGCCAGCTCACCAACTTGGACTAGCGGGACCCACCTGGCGGGGAATGAGCAGTTCTTC

v_gene: TRBV10-3
abundance: .
d_gene: TRBD1
j_gene: TRBJ1-6
CDR3aa: CAISDGQGTSPLHF
CDR3nt: TGTGCCATCAGTGATGGACAGGGGACTTCACCCCTCCACTTT

v_gene: TRBV7-9
abundance: .
d_gene: TRBD1
j_gene: TRBJ2-2
CDR3aa: CASSRTGATGELFF
CDR3nt: TGTGCCAGCAGCAGGACAGGAGCCACCGGGGAGCTGTTTTTT

v_gene: TRBV12-5
abundance: few
d_gene: .
j_gene: TRBJ1-5
CDR3aa: CASAQDGALDRYSNQPQHF
CDR3nt: TGTGCTAGTGCCCAAGACGGGGCGCTAGACAGATATAGCAATCAGCCCCAGCATTTT

v_gene: TRBV5-4
abundance: once
d_gene: TRBD1
j_gene: TRBJ2-3
CDR3aa: CASSRGQGTDTQYF
CDR3nt: TGTGCCAGCAGCAGGGGACAGGGCACAGATACGCAGTATTTT

v_gene: TRBV18
abundance: .
d_gene: TRBD1
j_gene: TRBJ2-7
CDR3aa: CASSPLPTGDEQYF
CDR3nt: TGTGCCAGCTCACCCCTCCCCACAGGGGACGAGCAGTACTTC

v_gene: TRBV28
abundance: few
d_gene: .
j_gene: TRBJ2-6
CDR3aa: CASSLSTITGIGANVLTF
CDR3nt: TGTGCCAGCAGTTTGTCCACCATTACAGGAATTGGGGCCAACGTCCTGACTTTC

v_gene: TRBV5-6
abundance: few
d_gene: .
j_gene: TRBJ2-2
CDR3aa: CASSSLQGGGELFF
CDR3nt: TGTGCCAGCAGCTCCCTACAGGGCGGCGGGGAGCTGTTTTTT

v_gene: TRBV10-3
abundance: .
d_gene: TRBD2
j_gene: TRBJ2-3
CDR3aa: CAISDHLGGSLADTQYF
CDR3nt: TGTGCCATCAGTGATCACCTAGGCGGGAGTCTGGCAGATACGCAGTATTTT

v_gene: TRBV5-6
abundance: few
d_gene: .
j_gene: TRBJ1-2
CDR3aa: CASSSKNYGYTF
CDR3nt: TGTGCCAGCAGTTCAAAAAACTATGGCTACACCTTC

v_gene: TRBV6-6
abundance: .
d_gene: TRBD1
j_gene: TRBJ2-7
CDR3aa: CASSQGDRGYEQYF
CDR3nt: TGTGCCAGCAGCCAGGGGGACAGGGGGTACGAGCAGTACTTC

v_gene: TRBV29-1
abundance: .
d_gene: .
j_gene: TRBJ1-2
CDR3aa: CSADTVGYGYTF
CDR3nt: TGCAGCGCTGACACAGTCGGCTATGGCTACACCTTC

v_gene: TRBV29-1
abundance: .
d_gene: .
j_gene: TRBJ2-3
CDR3aa: CSVAQGSDLLEYF
CDR3nt: .

v_gene: TRBV7-2
abundance: .
d_gene: .
j_gene: TRBJ2-6
CDR3aa: CASSLAVGANVLTF
CDR3nt: TGTGCCAGCAGCTTAGCGGTTGGGGCCAACGTCCTGACTTTC

v_gene: TRBV6-1
abundance: .
d_gene: .
j_gene: TRBJ1-5
CDR3aa: CASTGGNQPQHF
CDR3nt: TGTGCCAGCACCGGAGGGAATCAGCCCCAGCATTTT

v_gene: TRBV7-3
abundance: .
d_gene: .
j_gene: TRBJ2-1
CDR3aa: CASSLMQEGEQFF
CDR3nt: TGTGCCAGCAGCTTAATGCAGGAAGGTGAGCAGTTCTTC

v_gene: TRBV5-1
abundance: .
d_gene: .
j_gene: TRBJ2-7
CDR3aa: CASSSRGPPNYEQYF
CDR3nt: TGCGCCAGCAGCTCTAGGGGTCCGCCCAACTACGAGCAGTACTTC

v_gene: TRBV5-4
abundance: .
d_gene: .
j_gene: TRBJ1-1
CDR3aa: CASSFLGGPEAFF
CDR3nt: TGTGCCAGCAGCTTTCTGGGCGGACCTGAAGCTTTCTTT

v_gene: TRBV6-6
abundance: few
d_gene: .
j_gene: TRBJ1-2
CDR3aa: CASGMGMNYGYTF
CDR3nt: TGTGCCAGCGGCATGGGGATGAACTATGGCTACACCTTC

v_gene: TRBV11-2
abundance: once
d_gene: .
j_gene: TRBJ2-7
CDR3aa: CASSPGGSEQYF
CDR3nt: TGTGCCAGCAGCCCAGGGGGGTCCGAGCAGTACTTC

v_gene: TRBV27
abundance: .
d_gene: .
j_gene: TRBJ2-7
CDR3aa: CASSPGALSSYEQYF
CDR3nt: TGTGCCAGCAGTCCGGGGGCCTTAAGCTCCTACGAGCAGTACTTC

v_gene: TRBV5-4
abundance: .
d_gene: .
j_gene: TRBJ2-3
CDR3aa: CASRPGLGGTDTQYF
CDR3nt: TGTGCCAGCAGACCCGGCCTAGGGGGCACAGATACGCAGTATTTT